A selection of T cell receptor beta chains follows, all from one sample in a study of blood T cell repertoires in COVID-19. Libraries were prepared by immunoSEQ multiplex PCR; TCRdb keeps only in-frame clonotypes and omits some of them. Of 45,000 or so clones listed, over 75% were seen once; the top ten hold about an eighth. The sequencing input was peripheral blood. The receptors shown here come from a human donor in a cohort sampled during active COVID-19. The CDR3 runs from the conserved cysteine through the conserved F or W. A D gene is named only where the DNA matches it firmly. Size is stated for part of the rows, as once, few or many counts, or as a class when the clone is expanded.

>TRBJ1-2|TRBV7-8|-|-
TGTGCCAGCAGCCCCCGTGTTGGAGCAAACTATGGCTACACCTTC
CASSPRVGANYGYTF
>TRBJ2-3|TRBV11-3|-|-
TGTGCCAGCAGCTTAGATTACACAGCCGCAGATACGCAGTATTTT
CASSLDYTAADTQYF
>TRBJ2-1|TRBV12-3/TRBV12-4|-|-
TGTGCCAGCACCGACAGGAGGCACAATGAGCAGTTCTTC
CASTDRRHNEQFF
>TRBJ1-6|TRBV10-2|-|TRBD1
TGCGCCAGCACCTACGTCAGGGGGCTTTCACCCCTCCACTTT
CASTYVRGLSPLHF
>TRBJ2-5|TRBV4-2|-|-
TGTGCCAGCAGGACTGACGGTCAAGAGACCCAGTACTTC
CASRTDGQETQYF
>TRBJ2-3|TRBV12-3/TRBV12-4|-|-
TGTGCCAGCGGGCACCAGGGGAATACGCAGTATTTT
CASGHQGNTQYF
>TRBJ2-2|TRBV5-1|-|TRBD1
TGCGCCAGCAGTACCGGGACAGGGAACACCGGGGAGCTGTTTTTT
CASSTGTGNTGELFF
>TRBJ2-1|TRBV11-3|few|TRBD2
TGTGCCAGCAGCCCTGTTTGGGCCGGGACTAGCGACAATGAGCAGTTCTTC
CASSPVWAGTSDNEQFF
>TRBJ1-2|TRBV10-3|-|TRBD1
TGTGCCATCACCGGGACAGGGGAGGGGGTTGGCTACACCTTC
CAITGTGEGVGYTF
>TRBJ2-1|TRBV24-1|-|TRBD1
TGTGCCACCAGTGATTTCGGGACAGGGGACTACAATGAGCAGTTCTTC
CATSDFGTGDYNEQFF
>TRBJ1-6|TRBV7-9|-|-
TGTGCCAGCAGCGCCGCAGGGTTAGGGAATTCACCCCTCCACTTT
CASSAAGLGNSPLHF
>TRBJ2-1|TRBV2|-|-
TGTGCCAGCAGTGGGCCGGGTAAATCCTACAATGAGCAGTTCTTC
CASSGPGKSYNEQFF
>TRBJ2-7|TRBV4-1|-|-
TGCGCCAGCAGCCAAGAATGGGGGCAGGGACAGCAGTACTTC
CASSQEWGQGQQYF
>TRBJ2-1|TRBV7-3|-|-
TGTGCCAGCAGCGCCTCCCGAGGTCCCTACAATGAGCAGTTCTTC
CASSASRGPYNEQFF
>TRBJ1-6|TRBV18|-|TRBD1
TGTGCCAGCTCACCACCGGACAGGGGGCATAATTCACCCCTCCACTTT
CASSPPDRGHNSPLHF
>TRBJ1-1|TRBV5-4|-|-
TGTGCCAGCAGTCCAGGACGGGGAGAAGCTTTCTTT
CASSPGRGEAFF
>TRBJ2-7|TRBV18|once|TRBD2
TGTGCCAGCTCACCAAGACTAGCACCGGGGGAGGGCTCCTACGAGCAGTACTTC
CASSPRLAPGEGSYEQYF
>TRBJ1-5|TRBV10-3|-|-
TGTGCCATCAGTGAGTCCGGGGGGCTAAGCAATCAGCCCCAGCATTTT
CAISESGGLSNQPQHF
>TRBJ2-5|TRBV7-2|-|TRBD2
TGTGCCAGCAGCCCCATAGCGGGAGAGGAGACCCAGTACTTC
CASSPIAGEETQYF
>TRBJ1-2|TRBV29-1|-|TRBD1
TGCAGCGTTGAAAGGGACAGCTATGGCTACACCTTC
CSVERDSYGYTF
>TRBJ1-2|TRBV27|-|-
TGTGCCAGCAGTTCGACAGCGTTCTATGGCTACACCTTC
CASSSTAFYGYTF
>TRBJ2-7|TRBV5-4|-|-
TGTGCCAGCAGCTTGGGGGGGCAGGCCAACTACGAGCAGTACTTC
CASSLGGQANYEQYF
>TRBJ2-7|TRBV7-2|-|-
TGTGCCAGCAGCTTTTCTCTAGCGACCTACGAGCAGTACTTC
CASSFSLATYEQYF
>TRBJ2-4|TRBV6-1|-|-
TGTGCCAGCAGCGAAGGAGGGGGCTGGTACATTCAGTACTTC
CASSEGGGWYIQYF